The text below deals with one T cell receptor beta chain. The ends were cut back, 8 bases at V and 3 bases at J, with 14 bases in the middle. The CDR3 runs to 13 residues. This sample is part of a study of blood T cell repertoires in COVID-19. The overall study: The United States, Italy and Spain provided the acute and convalescent COVID-19 samples. PBMCs, B-cell-depleted T cells, or T cells were the source of the cDNA or gDNA that made up the material.

Those enrolled in Seattle joined during active infection and were followed longitudinally afterward. In the authors' methods: It was from reference gene primer amplification that nucleated cell counts were estimated. Some clones are missing from TCRdb's copy, which holds only in-frame ones; the method was immunoSEQ multiplex PCR. The D gene and trimming were derived from the DNA, and the V and J assignments and clone size from that table. The data contain some 130,000 clones, roughly 90% of them singletons. Sample: peripheral blood. The clonotype was recovered from a man aged 60 to 69 with COVID-19, enrolled during active disease. The chain carries TRBV12-3 or TRBV12-4 and TRBJ2-7; the D gene is possibly TRBD1 (6 bases). For the CDR3, the DNA is TGTGCCAGCGGCACGGACAGCGTCTACGAGCAGTACTTC. This translates into CASGTDSVYEQYF.